This T cell receptor (beta chain) came from a study of blood T cell repertoires in COVID-19. Clones were sequenced by immunoSEQ multiplex PCR, and TCRdb holds only the in-frame ones, with some missing. The data contain about 260,000 clones, more than 70% of them singletons. From germline, CDR1 is SGDLS and CDR2 YYNGEE. V shed 3 bases, J shed 4 bases, and the junction held 11 bases outside the gene matches. The CDR3 totals 17 residues. Participants, about 18 to 100 years old, spanned more than 20 US areas. Clinical histories supplied by participants themselves formed the basis of cohort assignment. This chain links TRBV9 with TRBJ2-2; 8 bases align to TRBD2. This sequence was found in a woman aged 35 to 49 with acute COVID-19. The sequenced sample was PBMCs or T cells enriched from blood (not recorded which). The chain's CDR3 is CASSDPYPGGLTGELFF. CDR3 coding DNA: TGTGCCAGCAGCGACCCGTACCCGGGGGGGCTCACCGGGGAGCTGTTTTTT.